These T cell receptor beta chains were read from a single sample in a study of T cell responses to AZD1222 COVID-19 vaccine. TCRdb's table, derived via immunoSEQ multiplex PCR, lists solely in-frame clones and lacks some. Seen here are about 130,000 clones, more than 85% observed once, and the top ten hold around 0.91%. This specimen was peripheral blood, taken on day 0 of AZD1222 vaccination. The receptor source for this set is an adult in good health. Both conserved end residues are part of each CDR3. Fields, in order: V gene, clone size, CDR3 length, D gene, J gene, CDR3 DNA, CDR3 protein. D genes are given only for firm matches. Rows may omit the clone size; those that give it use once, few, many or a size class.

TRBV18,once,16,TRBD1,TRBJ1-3,TGTGCCAGCTCACGGGGACAGGGGGATACTGGAAACACCATATATTTT,CASSRGQGDTGNTIYF
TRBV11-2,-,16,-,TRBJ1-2,TGTGCCAGCAGCCCGAATCTATCTCGACTTGGGTATGGCTACACCTTC,CASSPNLSRLGYGYTF
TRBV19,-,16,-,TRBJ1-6,TGTGCCAGTAGTATACTGGCAGGCACCTATAATTCACCCCTCCACTTT,CASSILAGTYNSPLHF
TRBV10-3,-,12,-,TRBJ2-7,TGTGCCATCGGGGGGACCGACTACGAGCAGTACTTC,CAIGGTDYEQYF
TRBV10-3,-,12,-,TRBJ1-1,TGTGCCATCAGTGAGTCTCCGCCCTCGGCTTTCTTT,CAISESPPSAFF
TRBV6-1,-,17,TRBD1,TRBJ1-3,TGTGCCAGCAGTGACCGGGACAGCTTATCCTCTGGAAACACCATATATTTT,CASSDRDSLSSGNTIYF
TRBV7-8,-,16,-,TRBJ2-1,TGTGCCAGCAGCGTAGTCGGGCGGTGGGGCTACAATGAGCAGTTCTTC,CASSVVGRWGYNEQFF
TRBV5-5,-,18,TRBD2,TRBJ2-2,TGTGCCAGCAGCTTGACCGGATTAGCGGGCATCAACACCGGGGAGCTGTTTTTT,CASSLTGLAGINTGELFF
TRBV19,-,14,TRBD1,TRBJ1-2,TGTGCCAGTAGTCTTCCGGGACAGCCCTATGGCTACACCTTC,CASSLPGQPYGYTF
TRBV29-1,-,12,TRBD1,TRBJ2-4,TGCAGCGCCGGACAGGAGGAAAACATTCAGTACTTC,CSAGQEENIQYF
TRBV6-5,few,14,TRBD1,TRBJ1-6,TGTGCCAGCACTTTAACAGGGGGCGGTTCACCCCTCCACTTT,CASTLTGGGSPLHF
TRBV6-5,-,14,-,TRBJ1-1,TGTGCCAGCAGTTTGCTACAGGTGAACACTGAAGCTTTCTTT,CASSLLQVNTEAFF
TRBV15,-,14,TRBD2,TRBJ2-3,TGTGCCACCAGCAGAGATAGAACTAGCGACACGCAGTATTTT,CATSRDRTSDTQYF
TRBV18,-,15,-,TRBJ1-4,TGTGCCAGCTCACCACCGGCCAGGGGAAACGAAAAACTGTTTTTT,CASSPPARGNEKLFF
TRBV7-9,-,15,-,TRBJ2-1,TGTGCCAGCAGCTTAAGTGGGGGCCCCTACAATGAGCAGTTCTTC,CASSLSGGPYNEQFF
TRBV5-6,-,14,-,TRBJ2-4,TGTGCCAGCAGTCCAGGAGTAGCCAAAAACATTCAGTACTTC,CASSPGVAKNIQYF
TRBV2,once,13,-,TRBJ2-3,TGTGCCAGCAGTGGCCGACTCACAGATACGCAGTATTTT,CASSGRLTDTQYF
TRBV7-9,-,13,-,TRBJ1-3,TGTGCCAGCAGCTTAGTTTCTGGAAACACCATATATTTT,CASSLVSGNTIYF
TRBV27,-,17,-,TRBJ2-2,TGTGCCAGCAGTTTAGGGGGCGGTAGAAAGGACACCGGGGAGCTGTTTTTT,CASSLGGGRKDTGELFF
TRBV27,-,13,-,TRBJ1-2,TGTGCCAGCAGCCCCGGGAGGGGCTATGGCTACACCTTC,CASSPGRGYGYTF
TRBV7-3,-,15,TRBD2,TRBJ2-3,TGTGCCAGCAGCTTACGGGGGGGTGGCACAGATACGCAGTATTTT,CASSLRGGGTDTQYF
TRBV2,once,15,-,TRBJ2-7,TGTGCCAGCAGTGAAGTATTGGGGGGGCACTACGAGCAGTACTTC,CASSEVLGGHYEQYF
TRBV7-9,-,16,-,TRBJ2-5,TGTGCCAGCAGCTTACGGGCAGGGGGGTACCAAGAGACCCAGTACTTC,CASSLRAGGYQETQYF
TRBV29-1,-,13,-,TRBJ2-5,TGCAGCGTTCTATGGACGGCCCAAGAGACCCAGTACTTC,CSVLWTAQETQYF